Described below is a single TCR beta chain sequence and its context. Assay: immunoSEQ multiplex PCR; the TCRdb copy retains only in-frame clones and omits some. This table has over 100,000 clones, 70% to 90% appearing once. CDR1 and CDR2 from the germline V gene are SEHNR and FQNEAQ (reference sequence). V shed 11 bases and J 10 bases; nucleotides not matched to a gene: 17. CDR3 size: 15 residues. This sample was taken from a study of control samples from healthy donors and cancer patients. Material for sequencing was blood. The chain is built from TRBV7-9 and TRBJ1-6; 7 nucleotides line up with TRBD1. This TCR derives from a man aged 40-49 years in good health. Here the CDR3 reads CAWGDSYLRGSPLHF. CDR3 sequence (DNA): TGTGCCTGGGGGGACAGCTACCTACGGGGGTCACCCCTCCACTTT.